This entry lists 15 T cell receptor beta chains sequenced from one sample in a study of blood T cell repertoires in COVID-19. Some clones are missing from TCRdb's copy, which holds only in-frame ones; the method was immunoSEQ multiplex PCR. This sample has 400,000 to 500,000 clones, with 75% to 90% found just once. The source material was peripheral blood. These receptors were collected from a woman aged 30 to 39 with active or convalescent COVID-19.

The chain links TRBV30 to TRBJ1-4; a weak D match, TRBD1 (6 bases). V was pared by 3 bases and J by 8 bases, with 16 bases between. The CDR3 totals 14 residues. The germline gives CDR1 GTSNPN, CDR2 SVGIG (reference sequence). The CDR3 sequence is CAWRTTGTREKLFF. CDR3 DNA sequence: TGTGCCTGGAGGACTACAGGGACCAGGGAAAAACTGTTTTTT.

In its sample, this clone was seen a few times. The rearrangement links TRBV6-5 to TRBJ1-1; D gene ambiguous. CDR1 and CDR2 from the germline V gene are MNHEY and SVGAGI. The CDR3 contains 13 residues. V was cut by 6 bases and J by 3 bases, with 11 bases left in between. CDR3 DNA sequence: TGTGCCAGCAGACTGAACCCTTACACTGAAGCTTTCTTT. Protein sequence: CASRLNPYTEAFF.

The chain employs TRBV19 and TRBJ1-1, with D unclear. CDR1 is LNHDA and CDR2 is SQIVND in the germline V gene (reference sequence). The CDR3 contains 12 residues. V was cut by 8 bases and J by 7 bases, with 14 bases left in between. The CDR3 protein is CASGLMGREAFF. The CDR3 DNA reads TGTGCCAGTGGACTCATGGGCCGTGAAGCTTTCTTT.

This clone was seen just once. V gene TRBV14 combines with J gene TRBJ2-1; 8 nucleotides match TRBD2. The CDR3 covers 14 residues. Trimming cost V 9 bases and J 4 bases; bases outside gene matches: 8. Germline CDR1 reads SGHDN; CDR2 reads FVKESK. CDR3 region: CASQTSGPYNEQFF. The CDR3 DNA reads TGTGCCAGTCAAACTAGCGGCCCTTACAATGAGCAGTTCTTC.

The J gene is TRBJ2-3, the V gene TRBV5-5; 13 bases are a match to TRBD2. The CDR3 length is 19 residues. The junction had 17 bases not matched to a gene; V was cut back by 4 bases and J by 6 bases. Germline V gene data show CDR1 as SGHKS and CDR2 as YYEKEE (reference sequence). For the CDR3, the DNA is TGTGCCAGCAGCGGCGGACTAGCGGGAGATTCCCGGGACTCGGATACGCAGTATTTT. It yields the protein CASSGGLAGDSRDSDTQYF. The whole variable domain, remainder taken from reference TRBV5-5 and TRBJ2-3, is DAGVTQSPTHLIKTRGQQVTLRCSPISGHKSVSWYQQVLGQGPQFIFQYYEKEERGRGNFPDRFSARQFPNYSSELNVNALLLGDSALYLCASSGGLAGDSRDSDTQYFGPGTRLTVL.

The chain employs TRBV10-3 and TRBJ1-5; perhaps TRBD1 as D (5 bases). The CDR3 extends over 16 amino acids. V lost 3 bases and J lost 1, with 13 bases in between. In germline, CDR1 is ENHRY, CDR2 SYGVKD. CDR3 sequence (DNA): TGTGCCATCAGTGACGGGGGGATGGGGAGCAATCAGCCCCAGCATTTT. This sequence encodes CAISDGGMGSNQPQHF.

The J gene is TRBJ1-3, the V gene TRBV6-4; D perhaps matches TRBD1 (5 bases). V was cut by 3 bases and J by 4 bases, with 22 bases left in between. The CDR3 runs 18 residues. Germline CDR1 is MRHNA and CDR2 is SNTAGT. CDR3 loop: CASSESGREVGAGNTIYF. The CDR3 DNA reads TGTGCCAGCAGTGAGTCGGGGCGGGAGGTTGGGGCCGGAAACACCATATATTTT.

This CDR3 is CASSQEGNLAPRNEQFF. The CDR3 DNA sequence: TGTGCCAGCAGCCAAGAGGGGAACCTAGCCCCTCGCAATGAGCAGTTCTTC. This chain uses TRBV3-1 (or the pseudogene TRBV3-2) with TRBJ2-1; TRBD2 might be the D (5 bases). The CDR3 contains 17 residues. V lost 0 bases and J lost 6, with 18 bases in between. Germline assignment: CDR1 LGHDT and CDR2 YNNKEL (reference sequence).

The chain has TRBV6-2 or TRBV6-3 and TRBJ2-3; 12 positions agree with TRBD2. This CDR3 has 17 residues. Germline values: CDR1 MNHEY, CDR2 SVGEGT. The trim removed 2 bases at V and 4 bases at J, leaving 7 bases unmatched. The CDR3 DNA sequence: TGTGCCAGCAGTTACCTAGCGGGGGGGCTGAAGTCAGATACGCAGTATTTT. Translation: CASSYLAGGLKSDTQYF.

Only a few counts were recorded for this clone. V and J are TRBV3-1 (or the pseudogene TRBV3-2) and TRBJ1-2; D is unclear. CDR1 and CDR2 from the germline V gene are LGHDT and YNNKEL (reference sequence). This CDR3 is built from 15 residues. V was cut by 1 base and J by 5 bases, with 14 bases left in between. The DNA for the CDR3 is TGTGCCAGCAGCCAAGTGACGGAGGGTATGTATGGCTACACCTTC. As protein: CASSQVTEGMYGYTF.

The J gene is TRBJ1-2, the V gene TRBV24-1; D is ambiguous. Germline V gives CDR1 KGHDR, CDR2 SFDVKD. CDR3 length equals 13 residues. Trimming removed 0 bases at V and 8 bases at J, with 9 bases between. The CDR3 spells CATSDLANRGYTF. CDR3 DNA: TGTGCCACCAGTGATTTGGCCAACAGAGGCTACACCTTC.

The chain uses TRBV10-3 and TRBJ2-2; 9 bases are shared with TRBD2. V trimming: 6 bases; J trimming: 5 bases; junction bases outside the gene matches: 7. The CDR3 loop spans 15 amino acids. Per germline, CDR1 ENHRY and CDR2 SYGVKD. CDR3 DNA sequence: TGTGCCATCAGACCGGGGCTAGCGGGGACCGGGGAGCTGTTTTTT. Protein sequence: CAIRPGLAGTGELFF.

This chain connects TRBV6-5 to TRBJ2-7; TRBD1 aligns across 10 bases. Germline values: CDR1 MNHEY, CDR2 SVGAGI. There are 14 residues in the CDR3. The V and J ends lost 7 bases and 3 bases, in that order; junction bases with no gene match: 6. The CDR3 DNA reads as TGTGCCAGCAATAGGGACAGGGGAGTCTACGAGCAGTACTTC. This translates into CASNRDRGVYEQYF.

For the CDR3, the DNA is TGTGCCAGCTCCGCCTCGGGACAGACCTACGAGCAGTACTTC. This encodes CASSASGQTYEQYF. V and J are TRBV18 and TRBJ2-7; TRBD1 matches 7 bases. Trimming cost V 6 bases and J 2 bases; bases outside gene matches: 7. This CDR3 region has 14 residues. From germline, CDR1 is KGHSH and CDR2 LQKENI.

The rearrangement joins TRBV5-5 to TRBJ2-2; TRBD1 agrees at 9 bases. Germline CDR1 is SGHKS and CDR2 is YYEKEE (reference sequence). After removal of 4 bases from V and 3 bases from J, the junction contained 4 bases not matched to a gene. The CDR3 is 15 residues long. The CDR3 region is CASSRGQGDTGELFF. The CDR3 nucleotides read TGTGCCAGCAGCCGGGGACAGGGAGACACCGGGGAGCTGTTTTTT. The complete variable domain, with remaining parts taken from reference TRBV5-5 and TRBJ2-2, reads DAGVTQSPTHLIKTRGQQVTLRCSPISGHKSVSWYQQVLGQGPQFIFQYYEKEERGRGNFPDRFSARQFPNYSSELNVNALLLGDSALYLCASSRGQGDTGELFFGEGSRLTVL.